A single sample gave rise to the 31 T cell receptor beta chains below, sequenced in a study of T-cell memory formation after mild COVID-19. One entry per CDR3 protein, called by TCRdb with MiXCR from the 5' RACE reads. In the table there are 400,000 to 500,000 distinct CDR3 sequences, over 15% of which are singletons. Sample: PBMCs or a T cell subset sorted from them (not recorded which). These receptors originate from an adult woman who had mild COVID-19 (a few samples of this study predate the infection). Cell type and time point are not known.

This chain joins TRBV12-3 or TRBV12-4 and TRBJ1-2; no clear D. Trimming cost V 4 bases and J 8 bases, with 11 bases left between them. The CDR3 spans 12 residues. The CDR3 here is CASSWEGYGYTF. The CDR3 region has the DNA TGTGCCAGCAGTTGGGAGGGATACGGCTACACCTTC.

The table lists this clonotype with many counts. The chain joins TRBV12-3 or TRBV12-4 to TRBJ2-7; possibly TRBD2 for D (7 bases). V was cut by 8 bases and J by 2 bases, with 16 bases left in between. The CDR3 loop spans 14 amino acids. CDR3 region: CASGAGRGPYEQYF. CDR3 DNA sequence: TGTGCCAGCGGCGCGGGGCGGGGGCCCTACGAGCAGTACTTC.

The V and J genes are TRBV7-2 and TRBJ1-2; no clear D. The CDR3 extends over 13 amino acids. Germline values: CDR1 SGHTA, CDR2 FQGNSA. V was cut by 5 bases and J by 6 bases, with 13 bases left in between. The CDR3 region is CASSPRVGDGYTF. As DNA, the CDR3 is TGTGCCAGCAGCCCCCGGGTGGGTGATGGCTACACCTTC.

This clonotype has more than one count but fewer than ten. The J gene is TRBJ2-7, the V gene TRBV3-1; D is perhaps TRBD2 (5 bases). V dropped 1 base and J dropped 5 bases, with 12 bases sitting between them. Germline V gene sequence: CDR1 LGHDT, CDR2 YNNKEL (reference sequence). The CDR3 has 14 amino acids. This chain's CDR3 is CASSQGGVRHEQYF. DNA for the CDR3: TGTGCCAGCAGCCAAGGGGGAGTGCGGCACGAGCAGTACTTC.

The chain has TRBV15 and TRBJ2-2; TRBD1 matches at 10 bases. The CDR3 has 15 amino acids. Germline loops: CDR1 LNHNV, CDR2 YYDKDF (reference sequence). The J segment lost 3 bases and the V segment lost 4 bases, leaving 2 bases of the junction unmatched. This chain's CDR3 is CATSIGTGDTGELFF. Written as DNA, the CDR3 is TGTGCCACCAGCATCGGGACAGGGGACACCGGGGAGCTGTTTTTT.

This clonotype appeared a few times. The rearrangement joins TRBV4-2 to TRBJ1-5; D is unresolved. CDR1 is LGHNA, CDR2 YNFKEQ, per germline. The CDR3 runs to 16 residues. V shed 4 bases and J shed 2 bases, with 15 bases lying between them. The CDR3 nucleotides read TGTGCCAGCAGCCCCTTCGTGTCGGAGCGCAATCAGCCCCAGCATTTT. It is translated as CASSPFVSERNQPQHF.

This clonotype occurred a few times. V usage is TRBV20-1 and J usage is TRBJ2-5, with D maybe TRBD2 (6 bases). The CDR3 extends over 16 amino acids. In germline, CDR1 is DFQATT, CDR2 SNEGSKA (reference sequence). Trimming pared 0 bases from V and 0 bases from J, leaving 14 bases between. The CDR3 coding sequence is TGCAGTGCTAGAGAGTTGGGGCTAGCGAACCAAGAGACCCAGTACTTC. It is translated as CSARELGLANQETQYF.

J is TRBJ2-5 and V is TRBV6-5, with 7 bases fitting TRBD1. This CDR3 has 12 residues. Germline CDR1 MNHEY, CDR2 SVGAGI. The V and J ends lost 6 bases and 6 bases, in that order; junction bases with no gene match: 4. For the CDR3, the DNA is TGTGCCAGCAGAGACAGGGTGAAGACCCAGTACTTC. Its translation is CASRDRVKTQYF.

The CDR3 nucleotides read TGCAGTGCGAGACCCGGTGGACCCGAGCAGTACTTC. Translated, it gives CSARPGGPEQYF. This chain uses TRBV20-1 with TRBJ2-7; D unresolved. V lost 6 bases, J lost 6 bases, and 15 bases lay in between. The CDR3 length is 12 residues. CDR1 is DFQATT and CDR2 is SNEGSKA in the germline V gene (reference sequence).

The chain joins TRBV12-3 or TRBV12-4 to TRBJ2-7, with 7 bases identical to TRBD1. V lost 8 bases, J lost 5 bases, and 9 bases stayed unmatched. There are 13 residues in the CDR3. CDR3 nucleotide sequence: TGTGCCAGCTTAGAGACAGGGTCTAACGAGCAGTACTTC. This codes for CASLETGSNEQYF.

The rearrangement uses TRBV11-3 and TRBJ2-7; tentatively, D is TRBD2 (5 bases). The germline CDR1 and CDR2 sequences are SGHNT and YENEEA. CDR3 length equals 12 residues. V lost 3 bases, J lost 9 bases, and 12 bases lay in between. The CDR3 DNA follows: TGTGCCAGCAGCTTGGACTCTCGGGGGCAGTACTTC. Translated: CASSLDSRGQYF.

This clonotype has just a few counts. The chain carries TRBV29-1 and TRBJ2-2; no clear D. Trimming cost V 4 bases and J 0 bases, with 0 bases left between them. The CDR3 contains 11 residues. CDR1 and CDR2 from the germline V gene are SQVTM and ANQGSEA. For the CDR3, the DNA is TGCAGCGTTGCGAACACCGGGGAGCTGTTTTTT. Amino acids: CSVANTGELFF.

The chain uses TRBV30 and TRBJ2-1; TRBD2 matches 8 bases. Germline V gene data show CDR1 as GTSNPN and CDR2 as SVGIG (reference sequence). The length of the CDR3 is 12 residues. The junction had 5 bases not matched to a gene; V was cut back by 5 bases and J by 8 bases. The CDR3 DNA sequence: TGTGCCTGGCGGGGGGGCGTAGATGAGCAGTTCTTC. The encoded protein is CAWRGGVDEQFF.

V and J are TRBV30 and TRBJ1-2; no firm D call. V was cut by 3 bases and J by 4 bases, with 24 bases left in between. In germline, CDR1 is GTSNPN, CDR2 SVGIG (reference sequence). The CDR3 runs 17 residues. The CDR3 sequence: CAWRRVVLPVALYGYTF. The CDR3 bases are TGTGCCTGGAGGCGGGTGGTACTTCCAGTCGCACTCTATGGCTACACCTTC.

This clonotype was observed a handful of times. This CDR3 reads CASKGGEGTDTQYF. CDR3 DNA sequence: TGTGCCAGCAAGGGGGGAGAGGGCACAGATACGCAGTATTTT. This chain joins TRBV9 and TRBJ2-3; D may be TRBD1 or TRBD2 (6 bases each). This CDR3 is built from 14 residues. Germline CDR1 is SGDLS and CDR2 is YYNGEE. Trimming stripped 6 bases from V and 1 base from J, with 12 bases between.

This clonotype was recorded a few times. The V gene is TRBV4-2, the J gene TRBJ1-1; D is possibly TRBD1 (5 bases). The germline V gene encodes CDR1 LGHNA and CDR2 YNFKEQ. CDR3 length equals 13 residues. Trimming left V 0 bases short and J 8 bases short, with 10 bases between. CDR3 region: CASSQDPGREAFF. In nucleotides, the CDR3 is TGTGCCAGCAGCCAAGATCCAGGGAGAGAAGCTTTCTTT.

The table lists this clonotype with many counts. The chain combines TRBV7-6 with TRBJ2-1, with TRBD1 identical over 7 bases. After removal of 1 base from V and 8 bases from J, the junction contained 2 bases not matched to a gene. CDR3 length: 13 residues. The germline V gene has CDR1 SGHVS and CDR2 FNYEAQ. The CDR3 loop is CASSLGGGDEQFF. The CDR3 DNA reads TGTGCCAGCAGCTTAGGAGGGGGCGATGAGCAGTTCTTC.

V is TRBV5-1 and J is TRBJ1-1; D ambiguous. Germline V lookup: CDR1 SGHRS, CDR2 YFSETQ. Trimming removed 3 bases at V and 4 bases at J, with 10 bases between. The CDR3 loop spans 13 amino acids. The chain's CDR3 is CASSSRLATEAFF. The CDR3 bases are TGCGCCAGCAGCTCCCGCTTGGCCACTGAAGCTTTCTTT.

This chain uses TRBV18 with TRBJ2-1, with D perhaps TRBD1 (5 bases). Germline V gene lookup returns CDR1 KGHSH and CDR2 LQKENI. The CDR3 is 16 residues long. Trimming pared 3 bases from V and 3 bases from J, leaving 15 bases between. The CDR3 DNA reads TGTGCCAGCTCACCCGGCCCAGGGATGGGCTACAATGAGCAGTTCTTC. As protein: CASSPGPGMGYNEQFF.

This clonotype was detected a few times. The rearrangement links TRBV2 to TRBJ2-5; D not certain. Germline-derived CDR1 and CDR2 are SNHLY and FYNNEI. V was pared by 4 bases and J by 0 bases, with 15 bases between. The CDR3 sequence is 16 residues long. The CDR3: CASSGLHTVYQETQYF. In DNA form, the CDR3 reads TGTGCCAGCAGTGGTTTACATACCGTGTACCAAGAGACCCAGTACTTC.

This clonotype was seen only a few times. The chain employs TRBV11-2 and TRBJ2-1, with D tentatively TRBD2 (6 bases). Germline CDR1 is SGHAT and CDR2 is FQNNGV. The CDR3 is 12 amino acids. V was shortened by 1 base and J by 14 bases, with 12 bases between the two germline ends. The CDR3 loop reads CASSLAQRAEFF. The CDR3 coding sequence is TGTGCCAGCAGCTTAGCCCAGCGGGCGGAGTTCTTC.

Only a few counts were recorded for this clonotype. The genes are TRBV6-5 and TRBJ1-2, with D hard to call. Germline V gives CDR1 MNHEY, CDR2 SVGAGI. The CDR3 is made up of 11 amino acids. V was trimmed by 8 bases and J by 4 bases, leaving 8 bases between them. The CDR3 is CASRDTYGYTF. CDR3 coding DNA: TGTGCCAGCCGGGATACCTATGGCTACACCTTC.

This clonotype was detected only a few times. The chain uses TRBV7-9 and TRBJ2-5; perhaps TRBD1 as D (6 bases). In germline, CDR1 is SEHNR, CDR2 FQNEAQ (reference sequence). CDR3 length equals 15 residues. The V gene lost 6 bases and the J gene lost 5 bases, with 19 bases spanning the gap. CDR3 sequence reads: CASSFGTPLGETQYF. Written as DNA, the CDR3 is TGTGCCAGCAGTTTCGGGACACCCCTGGGGGAGACCCAGTACTTC.

This clonotype was observed a few times. This chain joins TRBV12-3 or TRBV12-4 and TRBJ2-3, with 10 nucleotides matching TRBD2. V lost 5 bases, J lost 0 bases, and 11 bases stayed unmatched. This CDR3 is 18 amino acids long. CDR3 loop: CASSPTWTSGSSTDTQYF. CDR3 sequence (DNA): TGTGCCAGCAGTCCTACTTGGACTAGCGGAAGTAGCACAGATACGCAGTATTTT.

This clonotype was recorded a few times. V is TRBV24-1 and J is TRBJ2-7, with 8 bases matching TRBD2. CDR3 length: 15 residues. Germline V lookup: CDR1 KGHDR, CDR2 SFDVKD. V was pared by 4 bases and J by 0 bases, with 4 bases of the junction left unmatched. The CDR3 nucleotides are TGTGCCACCAGTGAAAAAGCGGGAGACTCCTACGAGCAGTACTTC. This encodes CATSEKAGDSYEQYF.

V and J are TRBV2 and TRBJ1-4; no clear D gene. Trimming took 4 bases from V and 5 from J, leaving 8 bases between them. Germline assignment: CDR1 SNHLY and CDR2 FYNNEI. The CDR3 length is 13 residues. CDR3 residues: CASSVTDNEKLFF. The CDR3 nucleotides read TGTGCCAGCAGTGTCACGGACAATGAAAAACTGTTTTTT.

This clonotype was counted only a few times. The J gene is TRBJ2-7, the V gene TRBV18, with 10 nucleotides matching TRBD1. Germline CDR1 KGHSH, CDR2 LQKENI. V lost 6 bases to trimming and J lost 3 bases; unmatched junction nucleotides: 5. This CDR3 comprises 14 residues. DNA for the CDR3: TGTGCCAGCTCCTCCCGGGACAGGGGCTACGAGCAGTACTTC. Translating it yields CASSSRDRGYEQYF.

This chain links TRBV11-2 with TRBJ2-5; a possible D gene is TRBD2 (6 bases). This CDR3 spans 14 amino acids. Germline V CDR1 and CDR2: SGHAT, FQNNGV. The V end lost 3 bases, the J end lost 5 bases, and 13 bases lay between the germline ends. The CDR3 coding sequence is TGTGCCAGCAGCTTGGGCGGGAAGGCCGAGACCCAGTACTTC. It codes for CASSLGGKAETQYF.

There are a few counts of this clonotype. J is TRBJ2-1 and V is TRBV7-2, with 9 bases lining up with TRBD2. The CDR3 length is 16 residues. The germline CDR1 and CDR2 sequences are SGHTA and FQGNSA. The V segment lost 1 base and the J segment 3 bases; nucleotides outside the gene matches: 4. The CDR3 nucleotides read TGTGCCAGCAGCTTAGGGTCTAGCGGGGTCTACAATGAGCAGTTCTTC. Translation: CASSLGSSGVYNEQFF. Combining the CDR3 with reference TRBV7-2 and TRBJ2-1 gives the whole variable domain GAGVSQSPSNKVTEKGKDVELRCDPISGHTALYWYRQSLGQGLEFLIYFQGNSAPDKSGLPSDRFSAERTGGSVSTLTIQRTQQEDSAVYLCASSLGSSGVYNEQFFGPGTRLTVL.

This clonotype has just a few counts. This sequence joins TRBV7-8 and TRBJ1-1; possible D gene TRBD1, 5 bases. V lost 3 bases and J 1 base, leaving 12 bases between the germline ends. The germline V gene encodes CDR1 SGHVS and CDR2 FQNEAQ. The CDR3 runs to 15 residues. For the CDR3, the DNA is TGTGCCAGCAGCTTTAATCGGGGCAGGAACACTGAAGCTTTCTTT. Translated: CASSFNRGRNTEAFF.

This clonotype was recorded at least ten times. The rearrangement joins TRBV19 to TRBJ2-1; 15 bases agree with TRBD2. The CDR3 extends over 15 amino acids. Germline values: CDR1 LNHDA, CDR2 SQIVND (reference sequence). With V trimmed by 6 bases and J by 12 bases, 9 bases remained unmatched. CDR3 in amino acids: CASRGLAGGLGPQFF. The CDR3 DNA follows: TGTGCCAGTAGGGGACTAGCGGGAGGCCTAGGGCCGCAGTTCTTC.